The clone carrying this T cell receptor beta chain appeared once. Antigen unknown. This sample is part of a study of OX40 agonist ivuxolimab in advanced cancers. Study in general: Ivuxolimab was delivered to patients intravenously every 2 weeks at doses spanning 0.01 to 10 mg/kg. Study observations and caveats: There were, on average, more expanded clones in CD8+ T cells than in CD4+. Dose levels from 0.1 to 3.0 mg/kg saw CD4+ and CD8+ blood T cells expand clonally by week 6.

This table comes from immunoSEQ multiplex PCR, and its TCRdb copy is limited to in-frame clones, with some not included. In the table there are roughly 56,000 clones, about 85% of which are singletons. This CDR3 region has 15 residues. J lost 0 bases, V lost 0 bases, and 0 bases had no gene match. The V gene's germline CDR1 is SGHNT and CDR2 YENEEA. The input for sequencing was CD4+ or CD8+ T cells sorted from blood, taken in a trial of the OX40 agonist ivuxolimab. This chain joins TRBV11-3 and TRBJ2-3; 7 bases line up with TRBD2. The receptor was isolated from an adult with an advanced solid tumor such as melanoma, head and neck, liver or kidney cancer. This CDR3 is CASSLDSGSTDTQYF. Written as DNA, the CDR3 is TGTGCCAGCAGCTTAGATAGCGGGAGCACAGATACGCAGTATTTT.